One sample yielded the 4 T cell receptor beta chains listed below, sequenced in a study of cytomegalovirus exposure and HLA in healthy donors. Primers included in the PCR were 60 Vbeta and 13 Jbeta primers. Profiled with immunoSEQ multiplex PCR; TCRdb holds only in-frame clones, not every one. The sample carries 100,000 to 150,000 clones, roughly 75% recorded once. The specimen was PBMCs. The receptor source for this set is a woman aged 45-60 years in good health and CMV-seronegative.

The rearrangement uses TRBV30 and TRBJ2-1; 13 nucleotides match TRBD2. J was trimmed by 4 bases and V by 3 bases; bases with no gene match: 3. The V gene's germline CDR1 is GTSNPN and CDR2 SVGIG (reference sequence). The length of the CDR3 is 15 residues. The CDR3 DNA reads as TGTGCCTGGAGACCGGGACTAGCGGGGTACAATGAGCAGTTCTTC. Translating it yields CAWRPGLAGYNEQFF.

The rearrangement uses TRBV9 and TRBJ2-6; D unclear. This CDR3 region has 19 residues. The germline gives CDR1 SGDLS, CDR2 YYNGEE. V was clipped by 0 bases and J by 0 bases, with 16 bases between them. This CDR3 reads CASSVAVNWAYSGANVLTF. CDR3 nucleotides: TGTGCCAGCAGCGTAGCTGTTAATTGGGCCTACTCTGGGGCCAACGTCCTGACTTTC.

The J gene is TRBJ1-1, the V gene TRBV9; D unresolved. Germline lookup yields CDR1 SGDLS and CDR2 YYNGEE. V was pared by 0 bases and J by 5 bases, with 11 bases between. This CDR3 has 14 residues. Here the CDR3 reads CASSVGPEMTEAFF. The CDR3 DNA sequence: TGTGCCAGCAGCGTAGGGCCAGAAATGACTGAAGCTTTCTTT.

This clone was seen only once. The V and J genes are TRBV28 and TRBJ1-2, with TRBD1 matching 10 bases. The V gene end was trimmed by 4 bases and the J gene end by 9 bases; junction bases not matched to a gene: 5. In germline, CDR1 is MDHEN, CDR2 SYDVKM. The CDR3 has 13 amino acids. CDR3 amino acids: CASSWGQGKRYTF. In nucleotides, the CDR3 is TGTGCCAGCAGTTGGGGACAGGGGAAGCGCTACACCTTC.